A single sample gave rise to the 2 T cell receptor beta chains below, sequenced in a study of blood T cell repertoires in COVID-19. TCRdb's table, derived via immunoSEQ multiplex PCR, lists solely in-frame clones and lacks some. The table shows over 100,000 clones, with approximately 90% occurring only once. Sample: peripheral blood. The receptors here all came from a man aged 60 to 75 with COVID-19, enrolled during active disease.

CDR3 region: CASSQEQDLEAFF. DNA of the CDR3: TGCGCCAGCAGCCAGGAACAGGATCTTGAAGCTTTCTTT. The chain couples TRBV4-3 to TRBJ1-1, with D maybe TRBD1 (5 bases). Trimming left V 3 bases short and J 7 bases short, with 12 bases between. The CDR3 consists of 13 residues. Germline loops: CDR1 LGHNA, CDR2 YSLEER.

This clone appeared a single time. The chain uses TRBV9 and TRBJ2-3; 12 nucleotides agree with TRBD2. From germline, CDR1 is SGDLS and CDR2 YYNGEE. The J segment lost 1 base and the V segment lost 4 bases, leaving 4 bases of the junction unmatched. CDR3 length equals 16 residues. Here the CDR3 DNA reads TGTGCCAGCAGCTTAAGGACTAGCGGGGGCACAGATACGCAGTATTTT. Translating gives CASSLRTSGGTDTQYF.